The subject of this entry is one TCR beta chain. V dropped 5 bases and J dropped 2 bases, with 16 bases sitting between them. The germline V gene encodes CDR1 SGHTA and CDR2 FQGTGA. This CDR3 spans 16 amino acids. The sample comes from a study of cytotoxic CD8 clonotypes in ibrutinib-treated CLL. Investigators sourced about 2.2 micrograms of genomic DNA from cryopreserved PBMCs for TCR beta libraries. Only in-frame clones appear in the TCRdb table, and some are missing; sequencing was by immunoSEQ multiplex PCR. Of a few hundred thousand clones listed, 70% are singletons. This receptor was taken from a human donor with chronic lymphocytic leukemia. The sequences come from PBMCs, collected after 24 months of ibrutinib treatment. This chain uses TRBV7-3 with TRBJ1-5; no firm D call. The CDR3 is CASSNYTWFGNQPQHF. CDR3 coding DNA: TGTGCCAGCAGCAACTATACTTGGTTCGGCAATCAGCCCCAGCATTTT.